This TCR beta chain stems from a study of Graves' ophthalmopathy and Graves' hyperthyroidism. The CDR3 consists of 12 residues. Deletions cut 4 bases from V and 7 bases from J, with 12 bases between. From germline, CDR1 is SGHTS and CDR2 YDEGEE. RNA transcripts were the source from which TCR beta CDR3 regions were amplified. HTBI primers primed a first-round RT-PCR, and a second-round multiplex PCR followed. MiXCR, run by TCRdb on the multiplex PCR reads, gives a single entry per CDR3 protein. The table has about 660,000 distinct CDR3 sequences, over 40% seen once. A remark on this clonotype: This may arise from a read error, as a much more abundant clone is one base away. In this CDR3 the conserved last residue, phenylalanine or tryptophan, is missing, so a read error is likely.

The receptor was derived from an adult man with Graves' ophthalmopathy. The V gene is TRBV5-8, the J gene TRBJ2-7, with a weak D call TRBD2 (6 bases). The sample taken for sequencing was peripheral blood. CDR3 amino acids: CASSRRDEEQYC. The DNA of the CDR3 is TGTGCCAGCAGCCGGCGGGATGAAGAGCAGTACTGC.